This T cell receptor beta chain was observed in a study of cytomegalovirus exposure and HLA in healthy donors. CDR1 SGDLS and CDR2 YYNGEE come from the germline V gene. The CDR3 runs to 13 residues. Trimming stripped 1 base from V and 8 bases from J, with 12 bases between. Study-level points and caveats: Clonal expansion was found to be greater in HLA-associated TCR beta chains than in equally common others in a later analysis. Highest at DRB1 and lowest at HLA-C, TCR association rates differed among HLA loci in a later analysis. Fewer N-insertions (relative to the approximately 670-donor mean) were reportedly seen in an Asian-associated ancestry cluster in a later analysis. In an earlier analysis, productive rearrangement rates for most beta V segments clustered near 87% or 30%.

With respect to this clone: The antigen is not known.

With 60 Vbeta and 13 Jbeta primers, the PCR was carried out. Some clones are missing from TCRdb's copy, which holds only in-frame ones; the method was immunoSEQ multiplex PCR. The sample spans some 51,000 clones; the ten largest clones claim 20% to 30%. V gene TRBV9 combines with J gene TRBJ1-1, with D uncertain. The sequence came from a middle-aged man in good health and CMV-seropositive. The sequenced material came from PBMCs. The CDR3 sequence is CASSVSSTGEAFF. The CDR3 nucleotides are TGTGCCAGCAGCGTATCCTCGACCGGGGAAGCTTTCTTT.